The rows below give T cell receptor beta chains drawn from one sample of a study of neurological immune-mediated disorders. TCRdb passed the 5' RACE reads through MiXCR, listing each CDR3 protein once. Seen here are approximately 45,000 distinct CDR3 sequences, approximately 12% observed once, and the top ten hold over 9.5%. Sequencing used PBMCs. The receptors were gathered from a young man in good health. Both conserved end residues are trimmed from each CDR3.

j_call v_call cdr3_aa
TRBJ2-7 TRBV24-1 ATSDRGGQGEYEQY
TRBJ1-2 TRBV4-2 ASSQEPVKGASYGYT
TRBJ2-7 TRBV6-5 ASNPQRESSYEQY
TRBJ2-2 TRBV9 ASSVNRWGPGELF
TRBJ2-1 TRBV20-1 SARLDKTPEQF
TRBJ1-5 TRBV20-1 SAHSGPNQPQH
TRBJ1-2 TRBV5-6 ASTGLEGYT
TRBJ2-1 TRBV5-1 ASSSIYNEQF
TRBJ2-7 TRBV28 ASSSPLYEQY
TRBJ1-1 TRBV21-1 ASNPPQGRAF
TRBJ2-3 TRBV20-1 SATSGASGRPEPGDTQY
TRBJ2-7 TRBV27 ASRGRGDEQY
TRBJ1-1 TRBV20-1 SARRGALGTEAF
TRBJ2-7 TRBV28 ASSLNVRAVSYEQY
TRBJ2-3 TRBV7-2 ASSPMEVTDTQY
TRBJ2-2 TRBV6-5 ASSYGGSTGELF
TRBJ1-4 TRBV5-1 ASSPGQGPMKKLF
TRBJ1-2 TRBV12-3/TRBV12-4 ASRGSTGNYGYT
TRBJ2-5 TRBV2 ASRPSSTFAETQY
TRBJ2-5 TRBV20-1 SAHQSETQY
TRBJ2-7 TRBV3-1 ASSQTTSEQY
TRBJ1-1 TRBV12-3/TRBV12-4 ASILRQGTMNTEAF
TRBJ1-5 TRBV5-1 ASSISGDEYQPQH
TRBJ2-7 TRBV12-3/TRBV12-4 ASSLRSSGAYEQY
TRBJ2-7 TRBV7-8 ASSPQVGSLGQY
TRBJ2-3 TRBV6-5 AIRAGPTDTQY
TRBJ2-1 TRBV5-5 AISEGLAGPREQF
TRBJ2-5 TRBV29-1 SGTSGRGGETQY